Reported below is one T cell receptor (beta chain). These data are taken from a study of blood T cell repertoires in COVID-19. In the original workflow: How many nucleated cells were present was estimated from reference gene primer amplification. Profiled with immunoSEQ multiplex PCR; TCRdb holds only in-frame clones, not every one. V and J calls plus clone size are reproduced from that table; the DNA served to infer D and trimming. The sample shows hundreds of thousands of clones, 85% of them seen only once. This study enrolled people aged roughly 18 to 90 from around 26 US geographic areas. The CDR3 length is 14 residues. Per the germline V gene, CDR1 is SGHAT and CDR2 is FQNNGV. The ends were cut back, 1 base at V and 5 bases at J, with 11 bases in the middle.

This TCR derives from a woman aged 45-59 years who had recovered from COVID-19. The chain links TRBV11-2 to TRBJ2-5; D is possibly TRBD1 (5 bases). The sample comprised PBMCs or T cells enriched from blood (not recorded which). CDR3 sequence reads: CASSLVQGQETQYF. In DNA form, the CDR3 reads TGTGCCAGCAGCTTAGTTCAGGGTCAGGAGACCCAGTACTTC.